The next 17 T cell receptor beta chains were all read from a single sample in a study of T cells in Graves' hyperthyroidism and ophthalmopathy. Amplification targeted TCR beta CDR3 regions from RNA transcripts. A first-round RT-PCR of the TCR CDR3 used the HTBI primer set. Each CDR3 protein gets one entry after TCRdb re-called the multiplex PCR reads with MiXCR. In the table there are about 720,000 distinct CDR3 sequences, around 20% of which are singletons. The sequenced sample consisted of blood. These receptors came from a woman aged 45-65 years with Graves' hyperthyroidism that later progressed to Graves' ophthalmopathy.

This clonotype was counted many times. The chain employs TRBV5-1 and TRBJ2-3; TRBD2 agrees at 11 bases. The V and J ends lost 1 base and 0 bases, in that order; junction bases with no gene match: 4. There are 17 residues in the CDR3. Germline V gene data show CDR1 as SGHRS and CDR2 as YFSETQ. The CDR3 coding sequence is TGCGCCAGCAGCTTGAATCTAGCGGGGGGCAGCACAGATACGCAGTATTTT. It yields the protein CASSLNLAGGSTDTQYF.

This clonotype was found a few times. Here the CDR3 DNA reads TGTGCCAGCAGTCGAAGACAGGGGGGGGCTGAAGCTTTCTTT. It yields the protein CASSRRQGGAEAFF. This rearrangement joins TRBV12-3 or TRBV12-4 to TRBJ1-1; TRBD1 aligns across 9 bases. The CDR3 sequence is 14 residues long. The V and J ends lost 5 bases and 6 bases, in that order; junction bases with no gene match: 7.

The chain uses TRBV7-3 and TRBJ2-2, with 8 bases fitting TRBD1. The ends lost 6 bases at V and 5 bases at J; junction bases unmatched: 5. CDR3 size: 14 residues. Germline CDR1 SGHTA, CDR2 FQGTGA. The CDR3 here is CASSPDRVTGELFF. Here the CDR3 DNA reads TGTGCCAGCAGTCCGGACAGGGTTACCGGGGAGCTGTTTTTT.

This chain uses TRBV27 with TRBJ2-7; perhaps TRBD1 as D (6 bases). The V and J ends lost 5 bases and 0 bases respectively, with 11 bases between them. The CDR3 is made up of 14 amino acids. The germline V gene has CDR1 MNHEY and CDR2 SMNVEV (reference sequence). The CDR3 is CASSPVDSSYEQYF. In nucleotides, the CDR3 is TGTGCCAGCAGTCCGGTGGACAGCTCCTACGAGCAGTACTTC.

This clonotype was seen repeatedly, ten times or more. The chain has TRBV5-1 and TRBJ1-1; possibly TRBD1 for D (6 bases). This CDR3 has 14 amino acids. Germline CDR1 is SGHRS and CDR2 is YFSETQ. V was trimmed by 4 bases and J by 5 bases, leaving 15 bases between them. CDR3 nucleotides: TGCGCCAGCAGCCCCAGGGGAGGGTTGACTGAAGCTTTCTTT. Protein sequence: CASSPRGGLTEAFF.

The chain uses TRBV7-9 and TRBJ2-5; D unclear. V lost 3 bases and J lost 3, with 8 bases in between. The CDR3 has 13 amino acids. Germline assignment: CDR1 SEHNR and CDR2 FQNEAQ (reference sequence). CDR3 nucleotides: TGTGCCAGCAGCTTCTCCCTCAAAGAGACCCAGTACTTC. Translation: CASSFSLKETQYF.

This clonotype came up a few times. The chain recombines TRBV29-1 with TRBJ1-1; D unclear. The CDR3 is 11 residues long. V was clipped by 7 bases and J by 7 bases, with 13 bases between them. Germline CDR1 is SQVTM and CDR2 is ANQGSEA. CDR3 protein: CSARGSREAFF. CDR3 DNA sequence: TGCAGCGCCCGAGGCAGTCGTGAAGCTTTCTTT.

This clonotype was seen repeatedly, ten times or more. This chain joins TRBV29-1 and TRBJ1-2; the match to TRBD1 covers 8 bases. The CDR3 covers 11 residues. In germline, CDR1 is SQVTM, CDR2 ANQGSEA. With 7 bases clipped from V and 5 bases from J, the junction kept 3 bases outside the gene matches. Here the CDR3 DNA reads TGCAGCGCCGACAGGGGATATGGCTACACCTTC. The encoded protein is CSADRGYGYTF.

This clonotype was found many times. The gene calls are TRBV20-1 and TRBJ2-7; D gene ambiguous. Trimming took 3 bases from V and 2 from J, leaving 8 bases between them. Germline V gene data show CDR1 as DFQATT and CDR2 as SNEGSKA (reference sequence). The CDR3 sequence is 12 residues long. The CDR3 region is CSASTPPYEQYF. CDR3 nucleotide sequence: TGCAGTGCTAGCACGCCCCCCTACGAGCAGTACTTC.

This clonotype was observed a handful of times. V and J are TRBV20-1 and TRBJ1-2; tentative D call: TRBD1 (6 bases). Trimming stripped 3 bases from V and 4 bases from J, with 12 bases between. The CDR3 has 13 residues. Germline loops: CDR1 DFQATT, CDR2 SNEGSKA (reference sequence). CDR3 protein: CSARPGEGYGYTF. CDR3 coding DNA: TGCAGTGCTAGGCCAGGGGAAGGCTATGGCTACACCTTC.

This clonotype was observed a few times. The chain is built from TRBV3-1 and TRBJ2-3, with a tentative D call TRBD1 (5 bases). Trimming removed 1 base from V and 0 bases from J, with 8 bases in between. The germline V gene has CDR1 LGHDT and CDR2 YNNKEL (reference sequence). The CDR3 is 15 amino acids. CDR3 nucleotide sequence: TGTGCCAGCAGCCAAGGGACATTTAGCACAGATACGCAGTATTTT. The encoded protein is CASSQGTFSTDTQYF.

The chain employs TRBV18 and TRBJ1-5; D may be TRBD1 (5 bases). The CDR3 extends over 19 amino acids. V was clipped by 2 bases and J by 0 bases, with 20 bases between them. Germline V gene data show CDR1 as KGHSH and CDR2 as LQKENI. For the CDR3, the DNA is TGTGCCAGCTCACCAACCGGGGAGAACTGGGGGTATAGCAATCAGCCCCAGCATTTT. Translating it yields CASSPTGENWGYSNQPQHF.

This clonotype was seen a few times. V and J are TRBV7-9 and TRBJ2-1; a possible D gene is TRBD2 (5 bases). CDR3 length equals 14 residues. Germline-derived CDR1 and CDR2 are SEHNR and FQNEAQ (reference sequence). Trimming removed 7 bases from V and 5 bases from J, with 15 bases in between. The CDR3 sequence: CASTSETIDNEQFF. The CDR3 DNA sequence: TGTGCCAGCACCTCGGAGACTATAGACAATGAGCAGTTCTTC.

This clonotype was counted only a few times. One base away lies a much larger clone, so this may be a sequencing read error. The chain links TRBV6-1 to TRBJ1-1; D gene uncertain. CDR3 length equals 14 residues. Germline loops: CDR1 MNHNS, CDR2 SASEGT. In nucleotides, the CDR3 is TGTGCCAGCAGTGATTGGGGATTAGACACTGAAGCTCTCTTT. Residues: CASSDWGLDTEALF.

The chain couples TRBV7-9 to TRBJ2-2, with D possibly being TRBD1 (5 bases). Germline lookup yields CDR1 SEHNR and CDR2 FQNEAQ (reference sequence). Trimming took off 5 bases at V and 1 base at J, with 11 bases between the two ends. This CDR3 spans 15 amino acids. The CDR3 nucleotides read TGTGCCAGCAGCCTTACAGGAGAGAACACCGGGGAGCTGTTTTTT. This translates into CASSLTGENTGELFF. Based on the CDR3 plus reference TRBV7-9 and TRBJ2-2, the full variable domain is DTGVSQNPRHKITKRGQNVTFRCDPISEHNRLYWYRQTLGQGPEFLTYFQNEAQLEKSRLLSDRFSAERPKGSFSTLEIQRTEQGDSAMYLCASSLTGENTGELFFGEGSRLTVL.

This clonotype has just a few counts. This chain uses TRBV3-1 with TRBJ1-3, with D perhaps matching TRBD1 (5 bases). The CDR3 runs to 15 residues. The germline gives CDR1 LGHDT, CDR2 YNNKEL (reference sequence). V lost 0 bases and J 7 bases, leaving 13 bases between the germline ends. CDR3 region: CASSQDLSGANTIYF. CDR3 nucleotides: TGTGCCAGCAGCCAAGATCTTTCCGGGGCCAACACCATATATTTT.

This clonotype was seen repeatedly, ten times or more. The chain combines TRBV18 with TRBJ1-1; no clear D gene. Germline values: CDR1 KGHSH, CDR2 LQKENI. V gave up 6 bases and J gave up 6 bases, with 14 bases separating them. This CDR3 is built from 13 residues. CDR3 loop: CASSYSEGAEAFF. The CDR3 bases are TGTGCCAGCTCTTACTCGGAGGGAGCTGAAGCTTTCTTT.